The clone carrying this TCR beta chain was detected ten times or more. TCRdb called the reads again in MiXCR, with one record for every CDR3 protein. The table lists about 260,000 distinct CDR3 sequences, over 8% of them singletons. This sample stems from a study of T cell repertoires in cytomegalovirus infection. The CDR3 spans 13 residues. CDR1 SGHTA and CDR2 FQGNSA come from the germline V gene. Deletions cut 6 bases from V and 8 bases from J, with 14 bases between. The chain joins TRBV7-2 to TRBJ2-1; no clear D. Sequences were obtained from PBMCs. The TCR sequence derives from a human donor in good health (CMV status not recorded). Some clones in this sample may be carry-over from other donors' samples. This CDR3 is CASSFVAKDEQFF. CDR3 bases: TGTGCCAGCAGTTTCGTCGCCAAGGATGAGCAGTTCTTC.